This is a list of T cell receptor beta chains from one sample in a study of Tregs in tolerant kidney transplant recipients. The repertoire was sequenced with immunoSEQ multiplex PCR; TCRdb's copy has only in-frame clones and lacks some. This sample yields 100,000 to 150,000 clones, of which 92% are seen a single time; approximately 0.59% belongs to the top ten. Sequenced material: CD4+ T cells from blood. The receptors were sampled from a human donor in good health. CDR3s leave out the opening cysteine and the closing phenylalanine or tryptophan. Fields, in order: clone size, D gene, J gene, V gene, CDR3 protein. A D gene is named only where the DNA matches it firmly. Some rows have no size entry. The others give once, few or many, or a class for an expanded clone.

clone size: .
D gene: TRBD1
J gene: TRBJ1-2
V gene: TRBV7-2
CDR3 protein: ASSFQTGGYGYT

clone size: .
D gene: TRBD1
J gene: TRBJ1-3
V gene: TRBV7-2
CDR3 protein: ASSPGQGRGSGNTIY

clone size: .
D gene: .
J gene: TRBJ1-1
V gene: TRBV15
CDR3 protein: ATSRARVSEAF

clone size: .
D gene: TRBD1
J gene: TRBJ2-3
V gene: TRBV5-1
CDR3 protein: ASSGQGADTQY

clone size: .
D gene: .
J gene: TRBJ2-1
V gene: TRBV11-2
CDR3 protein: ASSLVGGWPYNEQF

clone size: .
D gene: TRBD1
J gene: TRBJ1-2
V gene: TRBV11-2
CDR3 protein: ASSLDLIDREDGYT

clone size: .
D gene: .
J gene: TRBJ1-3
V gene: TRBV2
CDR3 protein: ASSEDRNTIY

clone size: once
D gene: .
J gene: TRBJ1-5
V gene: TRBV6-5
CDR3 protein: ASSETQGSQPQH

clone size: .
D gene: .
J gene: TRBJ1-2
V gene: TRBV6-6
CDR3 protein: ASRDNIGYT

clone size: once
D gene: .
J gene: TRBJ1-2
V gene: TRBV6-5
CDR3 protein: ASRKGGLYGYT

clone size: once
D gene: .
J gene: TRBJ2-1
V gene: TRBV4-2
CDR3 protein: ASSQGQKQF

clone size: .
D gene: .
J gene: TRBJ1-2
V gene: TRBV18
CDR3 protein: ASSPQGAREGYT

clone size: .
D gene: .
J gene: TRBJ2-5
V gene: TRBV7-9
CDR3 protein: ASSRGDGQETQY

clone size: .
D gene: .
J gene: TRBJ1-6
V gene: TRBV9
CDR3 protein: ASSALGPTAPLH

clone size: .
D gene: .
J gene: TRBJ2-7
V gene: TRBV6-5
CDR3 protein: ASSSAGPGEY

clone size: once
D gene: .
J gene: TRBJ2-5
V gene: TRBV2
CDR3 protein: ASRKGIVETQY

clone size: .
D gene: .
J gene: TRBJ2-5
V gene: TRBV19
CDR3 protein: ASKEQLAQETQY

clone size: .
D gene: TRBD2
J gene: TRBJ2-1
V gene: TRBV9
CDR3 protein: ASSGSGGAYNEQF

clone size: once
D gene: TRBD2
J gene: TRBJ2-1
V gene: TRBV11-2
CDR3 protein: ASSARLAGGWDEQF

clone size: .
D gene: TRBD2
J gene: TRBJ2-7
V gene: TRBV4-1
CDR3 protein: ASSGRTSGSYEQY

clone size: .
D gene: .
J gene: TRBJ2-3
V gene: TRBV5-4
CDR3 protein: ASSRASVYTDTQY

clone size: .
D gene: TRBD2
J gene: TRBJ2-7
V gene: TRBV30
CDR3 protein: AWSRGTSGRYEQY

clone size: .
D gene: .
J gene: TRBJ2-5
V gene: TRBV5-1
CDR3 protein: ASSLESQETQY

clone size: .
D gene: TRBD1
J gene: TRBJ2-7
V gene: TRBV18
CDR3 protein: ASSPRVQGAYEQY

clone size: few
D gene: TRBD2
J gene: TRBJ2-7
V gene: TRBV30
CDR3 protein: AWRVAGSSYEQY

clone size: .
D gene: TRBD1
J gene: TRBJ1-1
V gene: TRBV14
CDR3 protein: ASSHYRDRATAF

clone size: .
D gene: TRBD1
J gene: TRBJ2-2
V gene: TRBV6-1
CDR3 protein: ASSQGANTGELF

clone size: .
D gene: TRBD1
J gene: TRBJ2-7
V gene: TRBV6-5
CDR3 protein: ASSPGQRYEQY

clone size: .
D gene: TRBD1
J gene: TRBJ2-5
V gene: TRBV5-1
CDR3 protein: ASSDPQGKETQY

clone size: .
D gene: .
J gene: TRBJ1-4
V gene: TRBV5-1
CDR3 protein: ASRQGGANEKLF

clone size: .
D gene: .
J gene: TRBJ2-5
V gene: TRBV6-5
CDR3 protein: ASSLGSGQQETQY

clone size: once
D gene: .
J gene: TRBJ2-7
V gene: TRBV5-7
CDR3 protein: ASTLQRPYEQY

clone size: .
D gene: TRBD2
J gene: TRBJ2-3
V gene: TRBV6-5
CDR3 protein: ASSWEYGGMADTQY

clone size: .
D gene: .
J gene: TRBJ2-3
V gene: TRBV18
CDR3 protein: ASSPLMTSQDTQY

clone size: .
D gene: .
J gene: TRBJ2-1
V gene: TRBV9
CDR3 protein: ASSFRVGGGEQF

clone size: .
D gene: .
J gene: TRBJ1-5
V gene: TRBV19
CDR3 protein: ASSIRGRGSQPQH

clone size: .
D gene: .
J gene: TRBJ1-1
V gene: TRBV14
CDR3 protein: ASSQQGYTEAF

clone size: once
D gene: TRBD1
J gene: TRBJ1-6
V gene: TRBV18
CDR3 protein: ASSPLSQGNNSPLH

clone size: .
D gene: .
J gene: TRBJ2-5
V gene: TRBV7-2
CDR3 protein: ASSLVSQGETQY